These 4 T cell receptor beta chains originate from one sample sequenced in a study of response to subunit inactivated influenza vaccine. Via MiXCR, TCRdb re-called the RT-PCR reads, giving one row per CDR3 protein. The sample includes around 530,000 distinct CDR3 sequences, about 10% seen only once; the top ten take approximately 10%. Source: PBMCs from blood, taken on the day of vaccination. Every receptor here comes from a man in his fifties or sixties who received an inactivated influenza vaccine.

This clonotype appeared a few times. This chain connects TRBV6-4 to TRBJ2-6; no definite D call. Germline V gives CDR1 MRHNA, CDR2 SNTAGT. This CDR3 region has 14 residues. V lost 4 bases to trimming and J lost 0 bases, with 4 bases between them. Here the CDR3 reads CASSVFSGANVLTF. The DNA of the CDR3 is TGTGCCAGCAGTGTTTTCTCTGGGGCCAACGTCCTGACTTTC.

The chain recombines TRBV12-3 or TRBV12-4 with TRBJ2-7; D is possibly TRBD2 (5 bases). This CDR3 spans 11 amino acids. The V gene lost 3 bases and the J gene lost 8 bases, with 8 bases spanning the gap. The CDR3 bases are TGTGCCAGCAGTTTCGGGGTCCAGCAGTACTTC. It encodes CASSFGVQQYF.

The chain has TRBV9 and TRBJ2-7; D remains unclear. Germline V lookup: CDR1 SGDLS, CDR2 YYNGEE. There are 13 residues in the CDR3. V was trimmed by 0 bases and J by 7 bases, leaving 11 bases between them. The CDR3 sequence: CASSVAHFGEQYF. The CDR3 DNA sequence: TGTGCCAGCAGCGTAGCCCACTTTGGGGAGCAGTACTTC.

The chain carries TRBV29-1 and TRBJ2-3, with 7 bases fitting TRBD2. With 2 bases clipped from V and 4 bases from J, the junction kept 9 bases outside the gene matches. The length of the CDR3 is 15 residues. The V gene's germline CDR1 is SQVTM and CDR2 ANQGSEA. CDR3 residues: CSVEPPAGDPDTQYF. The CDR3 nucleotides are TGCAGCGTTGAACCCCCGGCGGGAGACCCAGATACGCAGTATTTT.